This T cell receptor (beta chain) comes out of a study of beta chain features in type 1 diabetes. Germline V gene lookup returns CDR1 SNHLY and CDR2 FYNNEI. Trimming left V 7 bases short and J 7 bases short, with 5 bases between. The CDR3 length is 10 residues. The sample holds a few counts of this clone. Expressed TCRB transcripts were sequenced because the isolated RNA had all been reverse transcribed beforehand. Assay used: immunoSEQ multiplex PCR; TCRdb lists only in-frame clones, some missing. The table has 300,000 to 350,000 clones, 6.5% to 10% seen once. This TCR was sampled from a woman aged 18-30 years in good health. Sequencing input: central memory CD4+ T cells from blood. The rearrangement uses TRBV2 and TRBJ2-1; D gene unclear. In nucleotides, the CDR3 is TGTGCCAGCATGAAGAATGAGCAGTTCTTC. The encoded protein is CASMKNEQFF.